Presented here are 16 T cell receptor beta chains from one specimen sequenced in a study (dated by TCRdb to the mid-2010s). Libraries came from 5' RACE. Instrument on record: Illumina MiSeq. TCRdb reprocessed the public reads (quality trimming at Q25 with fastp, clone calling with MiXCR) and kept in-frame beta chains. Here each entry gathers all rows of one CDR3 protein and keeps the most common genes and DNA. The sample data list over 50,000 distinct CDR3 sequences, and around 30% of these were observed just once. The biggest ten clones account for 2% to 2.5% of the sample. Sequencing was carried out using tumor-infiltrating naive CD4+ T cells sorted from the breast tumor. The sample's cell subset or site label, in plain terms: naive CD4+ T cells, CD4+CD45RA+CD25-. These receptors originate from a female donor with breast cancer.

This clonotype has a count of ten or more. This chain links TRBV4-1 with TRBJ2-1, with D possibly TRBD2 on 6 matching bases. CDR1 is MGHRA and CDR2 is YSYEKL in the germline V gene. This CDR3 spans 13 amino acids. V was trimmed by 6 bases and J by 6 bases, leaving 12 bases between them. The CDR3 loop is CASSLADLNEQFF. CDR3 bases: TGCGCCAGCAGTTTAGCGGACCTCAATGAGCAGTTCTTC.

This clonotype was detected many times. V gene TRBV5-1 combines with J gene TRBJ2-2; 14 bases are shared with TRBD2. Germline V gene sequence: CDR1 SGHRS, CDR2 YFSETQ. The CDR3 is 16 amino acids. Germline trimming cut 4 bases from V and 4 bases from J; bases unmatched to any gene: 3. The DNA for the CDR3 is TGCGCCAGCAGCACCGGGACTAGCGGGGGCACCGGGGAGCTGTTTTTT. Translated: CASSTGTSGGTGELFF.

This clonotype was counted ten times or more. The genes are TRBV4-2 and TRBJ2-7, with TRBD1 matching over 7 bases. CDR1 is LGHNA, CDR2 YNFKEQ, per germline. J was trimmed by 2 bases and V by 2 bases; bases with no gene match: 3. The CDR3 contains 14 residues. The chain's CDR3 is CASSQLTGAYEQYF. Written as DNA, the CDR3 is TGTGCCAGCAGCCAACTCACAGGGGCCTACGAGCAGTACTTC.

With respect to this clonotype: A much larger clone is a single base away; this may be a read error. V is TRBV5-1 and J is TRBJ1-1; D is unclear. The CDR3 is 15 amino acids. Germline V CDR1 and CDR2: SGHRS, YFSETQ. The DNA for the CDR3 is TGCGCCGGCAGCTCTAGTCCTACGAGGAACACTGAAGCTTTCTTT. Translated, it gives CAGSSSPTRNTEAFF. The variable domain in full, with the rest retrieved from reference TRBV5-1 and TRBJ1-1, is KAGVTQTPRYLIKTRGQQVTLSCSPISGHRSVSWYQQTPGQGLQFLFEYFSETQRNKGNFPGRFSGRQFSNSRSEMNVSTLELGDSALYLCAGSSSPTRNTEAFFGQGTRLTVV.

As to this clonotype: As the CDR3 is not closed by the conserved phenylalanine or tryptophan, this likely results from a read error. In nucleotides, the CDR3 is TGTGCCAGCGGCTTATCAAACAGGGGTGCGACAGATACGCAGTATTCT. Protein: CASGLSNRGATDTQYS. This sequence joins TRBV7-9 and TRBJ2-3; 7 nucleotides agree with TRBD1. Germline V gene data show CDR1 as SEHNR and CDR2 as FQNEAQ (reference sequence). This CDR3 contains 16 residues.

The chain employs TRBV7-2 and TRBJ2-7, with TRBD2 matching 7 bases. CDR1 SGHTA and CDR2 FQGNSA come from the germline V gene. V trimming: 4 bases; J trimming: 2 bases; junction bases outside the gene matches: 11. The CDR3 has 16 residues. CDR3 in amino acids: CASSSQRAGDTYEQYF. CDR3 nucleotides: TGTGCCAGCAGCTCCCAGCGGGCGGGAGACACCTACGAGCAGTACTTC.

This clonotype was detected only a few times. The V call is TRBV5-1, the J call TRBJ2-3; a weak D match, TRBD2 (6 bases). CDR1 SGHRS and CDR2 YFSETQ come from the germline V gene. The V end was cut by 4 bases, the J end by 3 bases, with 12 bases between. The CDR3 runs 14 residues. CDR3 in DNA: TGCGCCAGCAGCCCCGGACTACCTACAGATACGCAGTATTTT. This encodes CASSPGLPTDTQYF. The whole variable domain, remainder taken from reference TRBV5-1 and TRBJ2-3, is KAGVTQTPRYLIKTRGQQVTLSCSPISGHRSVSWYQQTPGQGLQFLFEYFSETQRNKGNFPGRFSGRQFSNSRSEMNVSTLELGDSALYLCASSPGLPTDTQYFGPGTRLTVL.

Of note for this clonotype: One junction end does not reproduce the germline sequence, and a read error may be involved. This chain connects TRBV20-1 to TRBJ2-3, with TRBD1 identical over 9 bases. The CDR3 sequence is 14 residues long. CDR1 and CDR2 from the germline V gene are DFQATT and SNEGSKA (reference sequence). In DNA, the CDR3 is TGCGGTGCTAACGACAGGGGGATGACAGATACGCAGTATTTT. Amino acids: CGANDRGMTDTQYF.

V and J are TRBV7-2 and TRBJ2-2; possible D gene TRBD2, 5 bases. Germline CDR1 SGHTA, CDR2 FQGNSA. CDR3 length: 14 amino acids. Trimming removed 2 bases at V and 1 base at J, with 5 bases between. CDR3 in DNA: TGTGCCAGCAGCTTACGGGGGAACACCGGGGAGCTGTTTTTT. Translated, it gives CASSLRGNTGELFF.

This clonotype was seen ten or more times. The rearrangement uses TRBV15 and TRBJ2-3; D ambiguous. The V gene lost 4 bases and the J gene lost 5 bases, with 7 bases spanning the gap. The CDR3 length is 12 residues. CDR1 and CDR2 from the germline V gene are LNHNV and YYDKDF (reference sequence). The DNA of the CDR3 is TGTGCCACCAGCACCCGGCAAGATACGCAGTATTTT. Its protein is CATSTRQDTQYF.

V usage is TRBV4-2 and J usage is TRBJ1-1; 7 nucleotides line up with TRBD1. Germline V gene sequence: CDR1 LGHNA, CDR2 YNFKEQ. V was pared by 1 base and J by 5 bases, with 1 base of the junction left unmatched. CDR3 length: 13 amino acids. The CDR3 nucleotides read TGTGCCAGCAGCCAAGTACAGGGGACTGAAGCTTTCTTT. Amino acid sequence: CASSQVQGTEAFF.

The V and J genes are TRBV5-1 and TRBJ1-1; D is unclear. V was trimmed by 4 bases and J by 1 base, leaving 11 bases between them. The CDR3 totals 14 residues. Germline CDR1 and CDR2: SGHRS and YFSETQ. The CDR3 bases are TGCGCCAGCAGCGTAATACGGGGGAACACTGAAGCTTTCTTT. It translates to CASSVIRGNTEAFF.

This clonotype was seen a few times. V and J are TRBV7-2 and TRBJ1-2, with D possibly matching TRBD1 (5 bases). Germline V CDR1 and CDR2: SGHTA, FQGNSA. Trimming stripped 4 bases from V and 6 bases from J, with 12 bases between. This CDR3 has 13 amino acids. CDR3 sequence: CASSSTPGHGYTF. The CDR3 coding sequence is TGTGCCAGCAGCTCAACCCCGGGGCATGGCTACACCTTC.

Ten or more counts support this clonotype. The chain recombines TRBV9 with TRBJ2-3; a weak D match, TRBD2 (5 bases). Trimming stripped 0 bases from V and 1 base from J, with 15 bases between. The length of the CDR3 is 17 residues. Germline V lookup: CDR1 SGDLS, CDR2 YYNGEE. In DNA, the CDR3 is TGTGCCAGCAGCGTAGAAGGCAATCCCGGGGGCACAGATACGCAGTATTTT. It translates to CASSVEGNPGGTDTQYF.

This clonotype was picked up a small number of times. V usage is TRBV10-3 and J usage is TRBJ2-5; 13 bases match TRBD2. Trimming removed 8 bases from V and 5 bases from J; junction bases left unmatched: 5. Germline V lookup: CDR1 ENHRY, CDR2 SYGVKD. The CDR3 runs to 14 residues. CDR3 sequence: CAICRTSGGETQYF. CDR3 DNA sequence: TGTGCCATCTGTAGGACTAGCGGGGGTGAGACCCAGTACTTC.

Concerning this clonotype itself: A much larger clone lies one base from this, so it may be a read error. This chain uses TRBV4-2 with TRBJ1-5; D ambiguous. The CDR3 runs 18 residues. Germline CDR1 and CDR2: LGHNA and YNFKEQ. The CDR3 spells CASGQVINSGRGNQPQHF. Here the CDR3 DNA reads TGTGCCAGCGGCCAAGTAATAAATTCGGGAAGAGGCAATCAGCCCCAGCATTTT.